Following are 23 T cell receptor beta chains from one sample sequenced in a study of shared clonotypes between healthy human individuals. Clones were sequenced by immunoSEQ multiplex PCR, and TCRdb holds only the in-frame ones, with some missing. The sample has millions of clones; approximately 95% are singletons. Source material: naive CD4+ T cells from PBMCs. This sample's subset: CD45RA+ positively selected. These receptors all come from a man in his late teens or twenties in good health. Some clones in this sample may be carry-over from other donors' samples.

The rearrangement links TRBV28 to TRBJ1-4; 7 positions agree with TRBD1. CDR3 size: 15 residues. The ends lost 5 bases at V and 8 bases at J; junction bases unmatched: 11. Germline CDR1 reads MDHEN; CDR2 reads SYDVKM. The CDR3 region is CASSTRTGGGEKLFF. The CDR3 region has the DNA TGTGCCAGCAGTACCCGGACAGGAGGGGGGGAAAAACTGTTTTTT.

The J gene is TRBJ2-3, the V gene TRBV7-3; D not resolved. The V gene lost 3 bases and the J gene lost 6 bases, with 13 bases spanning the gap. CDR3 size: 14 residues. The germline V gene has CDR1 SGHTA and CDR2 FQGTGA. The CDR3 DNA is TGTGCCAGCAGCTTTGGGCTACCCTCGGATACGCAGTATTTT. The encoded protein is CASSFGLPSDTQYF.

The gene calls are TRBV18 and TRBJ2-3, with a tentative D call TRBD2 (6 bases). V lost 3 bases and J 2 bases, leaving 9 bases between the germline ends. Germline V gene sequence: CDR1 KGHSH, CDR2 LQKENI. The CDR3 is 14 amino acids. CDR3: CASSPGLNTDTQYF. DNA of the CDR3: TGTGCCAGCTCACCGGGACTCAACACAGATACGCAGTATTTT.

The chain uses TRBV11-2 and TRBJ2-4; tentatively, D is TRBD1 (6 bases). The germline V and J ends were trimmed by 4 bases and 0 bases, with 10 bases remaining between them. The length of the CDR3 is 15 residues. Per germline, CDR1 SGHAT and CDR2 FQNNGV. Written as DNA, the CDR3 is TGTGCCAGCAGCTACAGGGCATTAGCCAAAAACATTCAGTACTTC. Amino acid sequence: CASSYRALAKNIQYF.

In this sample, this clone turned up once. The chain is built from TRBV20-1 and TRBJ2-3; D possibly corresponds to TRBD1 (5 bases). The germline V and J ends were trimmed by 7 bases and 6 bases, with 8 bases remaining between them. Germline lookup yields CDR1 DFQATT and CDR2 SNEGSKA (reference sequence). The CDR3 runs to 10 residues. The CDR3 protein is CSGQGDTQYF. CDR3 coding DNA: TGCAGTGGCCAGGGCGATACGCAGTATTTT.

The gene calls are TRBV28 and TRBJ1-4, with TRBD1 as a possible D gene (6 bases). V lost 5 bases and J lost 11, with 21 bases in between. The CDR3 runs to 15 residues. Germline V CDR1 and CDR2: MDHEN, SYDVKM. Here the CDR3 reads CASSPGTSREGKLFF. The CDR3 region has the DNA TGTGCCAGCAGTCCCGGGACATCCCGGGAGGGGAAACTGTTTTTT. Filled out from reference TRBV28 and TRBJ1-4, the complete variable domain reads DVKVTQSSRYLVKRTGEKVFLECVQDMDHENMFWYRQDPGLGLRLIYFSYDVKMKEKGDIPEGYSVSREKKERFSLILESASTNQTSMYLCASSPGTSREGKLFFGSGTQLSVL.

The V and J genes are TRBV19 and TRBJ2-2; TRBD2 might be the D (6 bases). Germline V gene lookup returns CDR1 LNHDA and CDR2 SQIVND (reference sequence). Deletions cut 2 bases from V and 7 bases from J, with 8 bases between. The CDR3 contains 13 residues. CDR3 protein: CASSIRRVGELFF. The CDR3 region has the DNA TGTGCCAGTAGTATAAGGAGGGTCGGGGAGCTGTTTTTT.

This chain links TRBV9 with TRBJ2-7; TRBD1 might be the D (8 bases). The germline V gene has CDR1 SGDLS and CDR2 YYNGEE. The V end lost 3 bases, the J end lost 6 bases, and 19 bases lay between the germline ends. The CDR3 has 15 residues. CDR3 coding DNA: TGTGCCAGCAGCGCCAGAACAGGGGGGGAAGCCGAGCAGTACTTC. It yields the protein CASSARTGGEAEQYF.

V and J are TRBV9 and TRBJ2-1; a weak D match, TRBD1 (5 bases). This CDR3 is built from 15 residues. CDR1 is SGDLS, CDR2 YYNGEE, per germline. With 0 bases removed from V and 7 bases from J, the gap between germline ends came to 14 bases. CDR3 coding DNA: TGTGCCAGCAGCGTAGGGGCAGGGAATTGGAATGAGCAGTTCTTC. Translation gives CASSVGAGNWNEQFF.

The J gene is TRBJ2-7, the V gene TRBV7-2; D not certain. CDR1 is SGHTA and CDR2 is FQGNSA in the germline V gene. This CDR3 is 14 amino acids long. The germline V and J ends were trimmed by 1 base and 7 bases, with 14 bases remaining between them. The CDR3 sequence: CASSLGLAFGEQYF. As DNA, the CDR3 is TGTGCCAGCAGCTTAGGTCTGGCGTTCGGGGAGCAGTACTTC.

The chain joins TRBV30 to TRBJ1-4; the D is unclear. This CDR3 has 15 amino acids. Germline-derived CDR1 and CDR2 are GTSNPN and SVGIG (reference sequence). Deletions cut 3 bases from V and 3 bases from J, with 14 bases between. The DNA for the CDR3 is TGTGCCTGGAGAATGGGGATTCGGGCTAATGAAAAACTGTTTTTT. This encodes CAWRMGIRANEKLFF. The whole variable domain, filled in from reference TRBV30 and TRBJ1-4, reads SQTIHQWPATLVQPVGSPLSLECTVEGTSNPNLYWYRQAAGRGLQLLFYSVGIGQISSEVPQNLSASRPQDRQFILSSKKLLLSDSGFYLCAWRMGIRANEKLFFGSGTQLSVL.

Of note for this clone: The same CDR3 is also encoded by other DNA sequences in this sample. V is TRBV28 and J is TRBJ2-7; TRBD2 matches 10 bases. CDR3 length: 14 amino acids. V shed 5 bases and J 4 bases; nucleotides not matched to a gene: 5. CDR1 is MDHEN and CDR2 is SYDVKM in the germline V gene. CDR3 nucleotide sequence: TGTGCCAGCAGTCCGGGACTAGCGCCTTACGAGCAGTACTTC. It specifies CASSPGLAPYEQYF. The full variable domain, its missing parts supplied by reference TRBV28 and TRBJ2-7, is DVKVTQSSRYLVKRTGEKVFLECVQDMDHENMFWYRQDPGLGLRLIYFSYDVKMKEKGDIPEGYSVSREKKERFSLILESASTNQTSMYLCASSPGLAPYEQYFGPGTRLTVT.

This chain joins TRBV30 and TRBJ2-6; D may be TRBD1 (7 bases). Germline-derived CDR1 and CDR2 are GTSNPN and SVGIG (reference sequence). V was pared by 0 bases and J by 2 bases, with 14 bases between. This CDR3 region has 17 residues. The CDR3 DNA follows: TGTGCCTGGAGTGTAAGTGGCAGGGGGGCTGGGGCCAACGTCCTGACTTTC. It specifies CAWSVSGRGAGANVLTF.

To note about this clone: A read error is likely, as this CDR3 ends without the conserved phenylalanine or tryptophan. The V call is TRBV7-9, the J call TRBJ2-4; 7 nucleotides agree with TRBD1. Losses at the gene ends were 5 bases for V and 11 bases for J; bases not matched to a gene: 6. This CDR3 spans 12 amino acids. The V gene's germline CDR1 is SEHNR and CDR2 FQNEAQ (reference sequence). The CDR3 coding sequence is TGTGCCAGCAGCACACAGGGGAGAGTTCAGTACCTC. It translates to CASSTQGRVQYL.

This chain connects TRBV7-2 to TRBJ1-1; weak D call: TRBD1 (5 bases). The germline V gene encodes CDR1 SGHTA and CDR2 FQGNSA. The germline V and J ends were trimmed by 5 bases and 4 bases, with 11 bases remaining between them. The CDR3 is made up of 13 amino acids. As DNA, the CDR3 is TGTGCCAGCAGCCCCAGACAGTTCACTGAAGCTTTCTTT. Its protein is CASSPRQFTEAFF.

The CDR3 here is CASSYGGGEVMAFF. The DNA of the CDR3 is TGTGCCAGCAGTTACGGAGGGGGCGAGGTAATGGCTTTCTTT. The chain is built from TRBV6-6 and TRBJ1-1, with TRBD1 matching over 7 bases. Trimming took 2 bases from V and 11 from J; bases not matched to a gene: 11. There are 14 residues in the CDR3. Germline CDR1 reads MNHNY; CDR2 reads SVGAGI (reference sequence).

V gene TRBV28 combines with J gene TRBJ2-3, with 7 bases aligning to TRBD2. J gave up 1 base and V 8 bases, and 3 bases lay outside the gene matches. The CDR3 loop spans 13 amino acids. CDR1 MDHEN and CDR2 SYDVKM come from the germline V gene. Here the CDR3 reads CASAGVGTDTQYF. The CDR3 nucleotides are TGTGCCAGCGCGGGAGTGGGCACAGATACGCAGTATTTT.

The chain carries TRBV28 and TRBJ2-7, with 9 bases matching TRBD2. With 7 bases clipped from V and 5 bases from J, the junction kept 12 bases outside the gene matches. Germline lookup yields CDR1 MDHEN and CDR2 SYDVKM. CDR3 size: 15 residues. CDR3 DNA sequence: TGTGCCAGCATTGAGAGCGGGAGGTTCTTGAACGAGCAGTACTTC. It yields the protein CASIESGRFLNEQYF.

The gene calls are TRBV28 and TRBJ1-1; D remains unclear. Per the germline V gene, CDR1 is MDHEN and CDR2 is SYDVKM. V was trimmed by 6 bases and J by 6 bases, leaving 17 bases between them. The CDR3 spans 14 residues. CDR3 sequence (DNA): TGTGCCAGCAGCCGATGGACCCCTGGGGCTGAAGCTTTCTTT. The encoded protein is CASSRWTPGAEAFF.

The chain has TRBV23-1 and TRBJ2-3; 11 bases agree with TRBD2. TRBV23-1 is annotated as an ORF whose role is uncertain. Trimming at V came to 8 bases and at J to 4 bases, leaving 17 bases not matched to a gene. The CDR3 is 18 residues long. The CDR3 loop is CASPSLAGGSHRADTQYF. In DNA form, the CDR3 reads TGCGCCAGCCCCTCCCTAGCGGGAGGATCCCATAGGGCAGATACGCAGTATTTT.

A note on this clone: Other DNA sequences in the same sample also yield this CDR3. This sequence joins TRBV9 and TRBJ1-2, with 11 bases fitting TRBD1. The CDR3 totals 14 residues. The junction had 2 bases not matched to a gene; V was cut back by 4 bases and J by 3 bases. Germline V lookup: CDR1 SGDLS, CDR2 YYNGEE. The CDR3, as DNA: TGTGCCAGCAGCAGGACAGGGGGCGACTATGGCTACACCTTC. As protein: CASSRTGGDYGYTF.

V usage is TRBV18 and J usage is TRBJ1-5; 10 bases map to TRBD1. Germline assignment: CDR1 KGHSH and CDR2 LQKENI. The trim removed 2 bases at V and 7 bases at J, leaving 14 bases unmatched. CDR3 length: 18 residues. CDR3 coding DNA: TGTGCCAGCTCACCAAACTCAGGGCGGGGGACAGGGGTACAGCCCCAGCATTTT. Amino acid sequence: CASSPNSGRGTGVQPQHF.

The chain has TRBV7-2 and TRBJ1-4; the D gene is possibly TRBD1 (5 bases). The CDR3 loop spans 12 amino acids. In germline, CDR1 is SGHTA, CDR2 FQGNSA. V was pared by 5 bases and J by 14 bases, with 15 bases between. In nucleotides, the CDR3 is TGTGCCAGCAGCGACGACAGACTTGGGCTGTTTTTT. It translates to CASSDDRLGLFF. The full variable domain, completed using reference TRBV7-2 and TRBJ1-4, is GAGVSQSPSNKVTEKGKDVELRCDPISGHTALYWYRQSLGQGLEFLIYFQGNSAPDKSGLPSDRFSAERTGGSVSTLTIQRTQQEDSAVYLCASSDDRLGLFFGSGTQLSVL.